These 8 T cell receptor beta chains originate from one sample sequenced in a study of blood T cell repertoires in COVID-19. Using immunoSEQ multiplex PCR, the repertoire was profiled, and TCRdb retains in-frame clones only, with some absent. This sample has 75,000 to 100,000 clones; approximately 82% occur once, and the top ten carry less than 25%. Specimen: peripheral blood. The receptors derive from a human donor in a cohort sampled during active COVID-19.

In its sample, this clone was seen a few times. The chain links TRBV19 to TRBJ2-1; 9 positions agree with TRBD1. The CDR3 extends over 15 amino acids. Germline lookup yields CDR1 LNHDA and CDR2 SQIVND (reference sequence). V shed 1 base and J 8 bases; nucleotides not matched to a gene: 6. The CDR3 region has the DNA TGTGCCAGTAGTATAGTACAGGGGGCGAGAGATGAGCAGTTCTTC. Translating gives CASSIVQGARDEQFF.

The V call is TRBV5-1, the J call TRBJ1-2, with 7 nucleotides matching TRBD1. CDR3 length: 13 residues. Germline CDR1 reads SGHRS; CDR2 reads YFSETQ. V lost 4 bases and J lost 3; bases outside the gene matches: 3. As DNA, the CDR3 is TGCGCCAGCAGCCGGGACAGCCACTATGGCTACACCTTC. Its translation: CASSRDSHYGYTF.

The rearrangement links TRBV12-3 or TRBV12-4 to TRBJ1-2; 7 positions agree with TRBD1. With V trimmed by 5 bases and J by 7 bases, 7 bases remained unmatched. The CDR3 extends over 13 amino acids. The CDR3 DNA is TGTGCCAGCAGTCGAACGGGACAGAGTGGCTACACCTTC. This sequence encodes CASSRTGQSGYTF.

The V and J genes are TRBV7-3 and TRBJ2-2; 8 nucleotides line up with TRBD2. The germline V gene has CDR1 SGHTA and CDR2 FQGTGA. The V gene end was trimmed by 1 base and the J gene end by 6 bases; junction bases not matched to a gene: 1. This CDR3 is built from 14 residues. The CDR3 sequence: CASSLNSGAGELFF. In DNA form, the CDR3 reads TGTGCCAGCAGCTTAAATAGCGGGGCCGGGGAGCTGTTTTTT.

V and J are TRBV5-4 and TRBJ2-1; 7 bases align to TRBD1. With V trimmed by 5 bases and J by 2 bases, 7 bases remained unmatched. Germline V CDR1 and CDR2: SGHNT, YYREEE (reference sequence). CDR3 length equals 15 residues. The CDR3 coding sequence is TGTGCCAGCAGGGGAGACAGGGCCACCTACAATGAGCAGTTCTTC. Translation gives CASRGDRATYNEQFF.

The V and J genes are TRBV6-6 and TRBJ2-2; possible D gene TRBD1, 5 bases. This CDR3 region has 15 residues. V lost 5 bases and J 6 bases, leaving 16 bases between the germline ends. Germline assignment: CDR1 MNHNY and CDR2 SVGAGI (reference sequence). The CDR3 is CASSVLQGIAGELFF. The CDR3 coding sequence is TGTGCCAGCAGTGTGCTTCAGGGTATCGCCGGGGAGCTGTTTTTT.

The rearrangement links TRBV11-2 to TRBJ2-1; 8 bases map to TRBD1. There are 16 residues in the CDR3. CDR1 is SGHAT and CDR2 is FQNNGV in the germline V gene. The trim removed 4 bases at V and 5 bases at J, leaving 10 bases unmatched. CDR3: CASSSGARGLNNEQFF. Here the CDR3 DNA reads TGTGCCAGCAGCTCCGGCGCCAGGGGGCTTAACAATGAGCAGTTCTTC.

Here the CDR3 reads CASSQGASGELFF. DNA for the CDR3: TGTGCCAGCAGCCAGGGGGCCTCCGGGGAGCTGTTTTTT. The genes are TRBV21-1 and TRBJ2-2; the D call TRBD1 from the table was never checked on the DNA. TRBV21-1 constitutes a pseudogene. The CDR3 is 13 amino acids.